This record looks at one TCR beta chain sequence and its context. The antigen remains unidentified. This sample was included in a study of OX40 agonist ivuxolimab in advanced cancers. About the study: Enrollees could have had prior anti-PD-1, anti-PD-L1 or anti-CTLA-4 therapy, which about 40% had received. Three patients got partial responses; one had hepatocellular carcinoma and two had cutaneous melanoma. General study results and limits: Expanded clones tended on average to be more numerous among CD8+ T cells than CD4+.

The CDR3 is 15 amino acids. V shed 2 bases, J shed 0 bases, and the junction held 4 bases outside the gene matches. Germline CDR1 and CDR2: SGHTS and YDEGEE. Repertoires were generated with immunoSEQ multiplex PCR, while TCRdb's copy carries only in-frame clones and drops some. Of roughly 61,000 clones in the sample, 88% were seen once. The input for sequencing was CD4+ or CD8+ T cells sorted from blood, taken in a trial of the OX40 agonist ivuxolimab. The source is an adult with an advanced solid tumor such as melanoma, head and neck, liver or kidney cancer. This chain links TRBV5-8 with TRBJ1-1, with 7 bases identical to TRBD1. CDR3 region: CASSFLDRVNTEAFF. CDR3 in DNA: TGTGCCAGCAGCTTTCTCGACAGGGTGAACACTGAAGCTTTCTTT.